Listed below are T cell receptor beta chains from one sample, sequenced in a study of cytomegalovirus exposure and HLA in healthy donors. TCRdb keeps only in-frame clones here, not all; method: immunoSEQ multiplex PCR. In the table there are over 110,000 clones, about four fifths of which are singletons. The sequenced sample consisted of PBMCs. The receptors here all came from a woman in her thirties or forties in good health and CMV-seropositive. Each CDR3 is given with its conserved first and last residue. The D gene is left open where the match is weak. Size values are once, few and many counts, or a class for expanded clones, and some rows have none.

length: 16
V: TRBV5-5
J: TRBJ2-7
D: TRBD1
size: -
DNA: TGTGCCAGCAGAACCGGGACAGGGGCCATGACCTACGAGCAGTACTTC
CDR3: CASRTGTGAMTYEQYF

length: 14
V: TRBV6-5
J: TRBJ1-3
D: -
size: -
DNA: TGTGCCAGCAGTTACGCAGGGGTTGGAAACACCATATATTTT
CDR3: CASSYAGVGNTIYF

length: 12
V: TRBV14
J: TRBJ2-4
D: -
size: once
DNA: TGTGCCAGCAGTGGTGACAGAAACATTCAGTACTTC
CDR3: CASSGDRNIQYF

length: 17
V: TRBV5-6
J: TRBJ2-7
D: TRBD2
size: -
DNA: TGTGCCAGCAGCTTGCGACTAGCGGGAGGGGATTCCTACGAGCAGTACTTC
CDR3: CASSLRLAGGDSYEQYF

length: 14
V: TRBV2
J: TRBJ1-1
D: -
size: -
DNA: TGTGCCAGCAGCGCAGACGGGTTGAACACTGAAGCTTTCTTT
CDR3: CASSADGLNTEAFF

length: 15
V: TRBV5-1
J: TRBJ1-4
D: TRBD1
size: -
DNA: TGCGCCAGCAGCTTGGCGGGACAGTCTAATGAAAAACTGTTTTTT
CDR3: CASSLAGQSNEKLFF

length: 16
V: TRBV9
J: TRBJ1-3
D: -
size: -
DNA: TGTGCCAGCAGCGTGAGAGGGGGGGACTCTGGAAACACCATATATTTT
CDR3: CASSVRGGDSGNTIYF

length: 12
V: TRBV5-1
J: TRBJ2-7
D: -
size: once
DNA: TGCGCCAGCAGCTTGGATTACAGGGTAGTAATCTTC
CDR3: CASSLDYRVVIF

length: 20
V: TRBV23-1
J: TRBJ2-1
D: TRBD1
size: -
DNA: TGCGCCAGCAGTCAATCCTGGAAGCCTGGCCGGGACAGGGGGCGCAATGAGCAGTTCTTC
CDR3: CASSQSWKPGRDRGRNEQFF

length: 14
V: TRBV2
J: TRBJ2-1
D: TRBD2
size: -
DNA: TGTGCCAGCAAGTCCGGGACTAGCGGCAATGAGCAGTTCTTC
CDR3: CASKSGTSGNEQFF

length: 16
V: TRBV5-1
J: TRBJ2-5
D: TRBD2
size: -
DNA: TGCGCCAGCAGCGTAGTACTAGCGGGAGGCCAAGAGACCCAGTACTTC
CDR3: CASSVVLAGGQETQYF

length: 16
V: TRBV27
J: TRBJ2-7
D: TRBD1
size: -
DNA: TGTGCCAGCAGTCCATCACAGGGGGCCAGCTCCTACGAGCAGTACTTC
CDR3: CASSPSQGASSYEQYF

length: 14
V: TRBV10-3
J: TRBJ1-2
D: -
size: -
DNA: TGTGCCATCAGTGAGTCGGCCAGAAACTATGGCTACACCTTC
CDR3: CAISESARNYGYTF

length: 14
V: TRBV5-1
J: TRBJ2-2
D: -
size: -
DNA: TGCGCCAGCAGCTTAACAGGGAGCCGCGGGGAGCTGTTTTTT
CDR3: CASSLTGSRGELFF

length: 15
V: TRBV5-1
J: TRBJ1-4
D: -
size: -
DNA: TGCGCCAGCAGCTTGTTTGGGCAGGGTAATGAAAAACTGTTTTTT
CDR3: CASSLFGQGNEKLFF

length: 14
V: TRBV29-1
J: TRBJ2-5
D: TRBD1
size: few
DNA: TGCAGCGTTAATCCAGGGGGCATAGGAGAGACCCAGTACTTC
CDR3: CSVNPGGIGETQYF

length: 14
V: TRBV6-1
J: TRBJ2-3
D: TRBD2
size: few
DNA: TGTGCCAGTTTTCTAGCGGGAGTCACAGATACGCAGTATTTT
CDR3: CASFLAGVTDTQYF

length: 14
V: TRBV11-2
J: TRBJ2-7
D: -
size: -
DNA: TGTGCCAGCAGCTTCGGAGGGGGCAGTTACGAGCAGTACTTC
CDR3: CASSFGGGSYEQYF

length: 15
V: TRBV4-1
J: TRBJ2-5
D: -
size: -
DNA: TGCGCCAGCAGCCCGCACACATTCACGGGGGAGACCCAGTACTTC
CDR3: CASSPHTFTGETQYF

length: 17
V: TRBV7-9
J: TRBJ2-5
D: TRBD1
size: -
DNA: TGTTCCAGCAGCTTAGGGGGCCGACAGGGAATCCAAGAGACCCAGTACTTC
CDR3: CSSSLGGRQGIQETQYF

length: 17
V: TRBV6-4
J: TRBJ2-5
D: -
size: -
DNA: TGTGCCAGCAGTGTCTTGGCTAACTATCCCCACCAAGAGACCCAGTACTTC
CDR3: CASSVLANYPHQETQYF

length: 14
V: TRBV4-2
J: TRBJ2-7
D: TRBD1
size: -
DNA: TGTGCCAGCAGCCTCGGACAGGGGGCGCGGGAGCAGTACTTC
CDR3: CASSLGQGAREQYF

length: 15
V: TRBV5-1
J: TRBJ2-5
D: TRBD1
size: -
DNA: TGCGCCAGCAGCTCCGAGGGGGCAAGGCAAGAGACCCAGTACTTC
CDR3: CASSSEGARQETQYF

length: 13
V: TRBV9
J: TRBJ1-6
D: -
size: few
DNA: TGTGCCAGCAGCGCCCTAAATAATTCACCCCTCCACTTT
CDR3: CASSALNNSPLHF

length: 12
V: TRBV2
J: TRBJ2-2
D: -
size: -
DNA: TGTGCCAGCGTAACAGGTGCCGGGGAGCTGTTTTTT
CDR3: CASVTGAGELFF

length: 15
V: TRBV7-2
J: TRBJ2-1
D: -
size: -
DNA: TGTGCCAGCAGCTTCTTCAGAACAGGGCAAAATGAGCAGTTCTTC
CDR3: CASSFFRTGQNEQFF

length: 15
V: TRBV18
J: TRBJ2-7
D: TRBD1
size: -
DNA: TGTGCCAGCTCACCAGTAAGGACAGGCTCTTACGAGCAGTACTTC
CDR3: CASSPVRTGSYEQYF

length: 14
V: TRBV6-1
J: TRBJ1-2
D: -
size: few
DNA: TGTGCCAGCAGTGAAGCGCGAGGCGGCTATGGCTACACCTTC
CDR3: CASSEARGGYGYTF

length: 13
V: TRBV2
J: TRBJ2-7
D: -
size: -
DNA: TGTGCCAGCAGTGAAGCTGATGGCAGCGTGCAGTACTTC
CDR3: CASSEADGSVQYF

length: 15
V: TRBV5-4
J: TRBJ2-7
D: TRBD2
size: few
DNA: TGTGCCAGCAGCTTCCCGACTAGCGGGACCTACGAGCAGTACTTC
CDR3: CASSFPTSGTYEQYF

length: 13
V: TRBV7-9
J: TRBJ2-7
D: -
size: -
DNA: TGTGCCAGCAGCTCTAGGTCCTCCCACGAGCAGTACTTC
CDR3: CASSSRSSHEQYF

length: 15
V: TRBV6-1
J: TRBJ1-1
D: -
size: few
DNA: TGTGCCAGCACCCCAGGGCAGTCAGGGAACACTGAAGCTTTCTTT
CDR3: CASTPGQSGNTEAFF

length: 12
V: TRBV6-1
J: TRBJ2-3
D: TRBD2
size: -
DNA: TGTGCCAGCAGGGGAGGGACAGATACGCAGTATTTT
CDR3: CASRGGTDTQYF

length: 18
V: TRBV19
J: TRBJ1-5
D: TRBD1
size: -
DNA: TGTGCCAGTAGTATAGATCTAGTGAGACAGGGGGCAGTCCAGCCCCAGCATTTT
CDR3: CASSIDLVRQGAVQPQHF

length: 15
V: TRBV7-9
J: TRBJ2-6
D: -
size: once
DNA: TGTGCCAGCAGCTTCGGAGGGAGTGGGGCCAACGTCCTGACTTTC
CDR3: CASSFGGSGANVLTF

length: 14
V: TRBV6-1
J: TRBJ2-6
D: -
size: -
DNA: TGTGCCAGCAGCCTCCGCCAGGGGGCCAACGTCCTGACTTTC
CDR3: CASSLRQGANVLTF

length: 16
V: TRBV9
J: TRBJ2-1
D: TRBD2
size: -
DNA: TGTGCCAGCAGCGTAGGGGGACTAGCGGAACTCAATGAGCAGTTCTTC
CDR3: CASSVGGLAELNEQFF

length: 17
V: TRBV5-1
J: TRBJ2-6
D: -
size: -
DNA: TGCGCCAGCAGCATCGCCGTCCTAGCTTCCGGGGCCAACGTCCTGACTTTC
CDR3: CASSIAVLASGANVLTF

length: 14
V: TRBV10-3
J: TRBJ2-7
D: TRBD2
size: -
DNA: TGTGCCATCAGTGGGGGGACTAGCGGGAGAGAGCAGTACTTC
CDR3: CAISGGTSGREQYF

length: 15
V: TRBV7-9
J: TRBJ1-3
D: TRBD1
size: -
DNA: TGTGCCAGCAGCCAGACAGGGGGCTCTGGAAACACCATATATTTT
CDR3: CASSQTGGSGNTIYF

length: 14
V: TRBV28
J: TRBJ1-4
D: TRBD1
size: -
DNA: TGTGCCAGCAGCCCGGACAGGACTAATGAAAAACTGTTTTTT
CDR3: CASSPDRTNEKLFF

length: 16
V: TRBV19
J: TRBJ2-7
D: TRBD1
size: -
DNA: TGTGCCAGTAGTATGGGTCTACAGGGGAGCTCCTACGAGCAGTACTTC
CDR3: CASSMGLQGSSYEQYF

length: 14
V: TRBV5-1
J: TRBJ2-7
D: TRBD1
size: -
DNA: TGCGCCAGCAGCTTAGGACAGGGGGCCTACGAGCAGTACTTC
CDR3: CASSLGQGAYEQYF

length: 13
V: TRBV5-1
J: TRBJ2-5
D: TRBD1
size: -
DNA: TGCGCCAGCAGCGACAGGGGTAAAGAGACCCAGTACTTC
CDR3: CASSDRGKETQYF

length: 14
V: TRBV21-1
J: TRBJ2-7
D: -
size: -
DNA: TGTGCCAGCAGACTCGGGGAGGGATCGGGAGAGCAGTACTTC
CDR3: CASRLGEGSGEQYF

length: 16
V: TRBV7-8
J: TRBJ2-1
D: TRBD2
size: -
DNA: TGTGCCAGCAGCCTTTCGTCGAGCGGGAGTGGAAGTGAGCAGTTCTTC
CDR3: CASSLSSSGSGSEQFF

length: 13
V: TRBV10-2
J: TRBJ2-5
D: -
size: -
DNA: TGCGCCAGCAATCCGCGTCCATGGGAGACCCAGTACTTC
CDR3: CASNPRPWETQYF

length: 18
V: TRBV28
J: TRBJ2-7
D: TRBD2
size: -
DNA: TGTGCCAGCAGTTTTACTAGCGGCCATAAACCACTTCCTTACGAGCAGTACTTC
CDR3: CASSFTSGHKPLPYEQYF

length: 16
V: TRBV19
J: TRBJ2-7
D: TRBD2
size: few
DNA: TGTGCCAGTAGTATAGGTGAGGTAGCGGGAGCAAACGAGCAGTACTTC
CDR3: CASSIGEVAGANEQYF

length: 12
V: TRBV29-1
J: TRBJ2-3
D: -
size: few
DNA: TGCAGCGGCGGATCGGCGGGGGATACGCAGTATTTT
CDR3: CSGGSAGDTQYF

length: 12
V: TRBV5-4
J: TRBJ2-5
D: TRBD1
size: -
DNA: TGTGCCAGCAGCGGGACAGGGGAGACCCAGTACTTC
CDR3: CASSGTGETQYF

length: 15
V: TRBV5-6
J: TRBJ1-4
D: -
size: -
DNA: TGTGCCAGCAGCTTGGAGGCAGGGACTAATGAAAAACTGTTTTTT
CDR3: CASSLEAGTNEKLFF